This TCR beta chain appears in the sequencing data of a study of OX40 agonist ivuxolimab in advanced cancers. Study summary: 40% to 50% of patients had received prior checkpoint inhibitor therapy.

Clones were read by immunoSEQ multiplex PCR, and TCRdb kept only the in-frame ones, dropping some. The sample has tens of thousands of clones, approximately 88% seen once. The TCR sequence derives from an adult with an advanced solid tumor such as melanoma, head and neck, liver or kidney cancer. Material: CD4+ or CD8+ T cells sorted from blood, obtained in a trial of the OX40 agonist ivuxolimab.

CDR3 sequence (DNA): TGTGCCAGCAGCCGAGCGGGAGCTGGGGCCAACGTCCTGACTTTC. Translating gives CASSRAGAGANVLTF. The rearrangement links TRBV7-9 to TRBJ2-6, with TRBD2 identical over 8 bases. In germline, CDR1 is SEHNR, CDR2 FQNEAQ (reference sequence). This CDR3 is built from 15 residues. J lost 2 bases, V lost 5 bases, and 2 bases had no gene match.